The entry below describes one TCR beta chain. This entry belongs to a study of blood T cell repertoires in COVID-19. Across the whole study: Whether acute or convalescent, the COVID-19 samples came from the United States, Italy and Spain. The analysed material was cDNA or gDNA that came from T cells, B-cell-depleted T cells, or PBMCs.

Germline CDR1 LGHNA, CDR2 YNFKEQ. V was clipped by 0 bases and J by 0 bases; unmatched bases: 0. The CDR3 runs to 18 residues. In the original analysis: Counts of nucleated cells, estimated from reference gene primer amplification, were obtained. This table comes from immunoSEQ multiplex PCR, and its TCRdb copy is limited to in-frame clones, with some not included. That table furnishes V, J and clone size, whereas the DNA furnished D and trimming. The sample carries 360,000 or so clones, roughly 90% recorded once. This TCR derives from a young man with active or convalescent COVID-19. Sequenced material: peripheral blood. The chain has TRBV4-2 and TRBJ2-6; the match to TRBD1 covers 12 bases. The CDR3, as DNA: TGTGCCAGCAGCCAAGAGGGACAGGGGGCCTCTGGGGCCAACGTCCTGACTTTC. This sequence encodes CASSQEGQGASGANVLTF.